This T cell receptor (beta chain) comes out of a study of T cell responses to AZD1222 COVID-19 vaccine. General study results and limits: There were repertoire samples only from the period after the peak T cell response.

The CDR3 has 13 residues. J lost 15 bases, V lost 1 base, and 8 bases had no gene match. The germline CDR1 and CDR2 sequences are LGHDT and YNNKEL (reference sequence). On this clone: What it binds is unknown.

Investigators merged groups given second doses at roughly 4 or roughly 12 weeks. Sequenced by immunoSEQ multiplex PCR; TCRdb stores in-frame clones only, minus some. Of under 100,000 clones listed, about 92% were seen once; the top ten hold 5.3%. This receptor was obtained from an adult who received the AZD1222 COVID-19 vaccine. Sequences were derived from peripheral blood, sampled 28 days after the second AZD1222 dose. The V and J genes are TRBV3-1 (or the pseudogene TRBV3-2) and TRBJ2-1; 8 positions match TRBD2. The CDR3 DNA sequence: TGTGCCAGCAGCCAAGTGCGGGGGGATAGGCCGTTCTTC. As protein: CASSQVRGDRPFF.